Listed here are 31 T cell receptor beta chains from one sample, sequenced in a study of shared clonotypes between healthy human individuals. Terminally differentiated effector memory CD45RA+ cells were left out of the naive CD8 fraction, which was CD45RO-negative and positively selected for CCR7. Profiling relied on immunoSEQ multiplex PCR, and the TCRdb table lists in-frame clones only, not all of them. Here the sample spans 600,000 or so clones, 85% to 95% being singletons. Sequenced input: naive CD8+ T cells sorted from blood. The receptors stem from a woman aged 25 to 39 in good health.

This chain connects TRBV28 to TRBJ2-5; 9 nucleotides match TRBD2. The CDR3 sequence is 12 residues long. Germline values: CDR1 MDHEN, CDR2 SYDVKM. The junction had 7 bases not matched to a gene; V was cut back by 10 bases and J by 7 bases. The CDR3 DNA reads TGTGCCACCGGGGCGGGAGGGCTGACCCAGTACTTC. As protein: CATGAGGLTQYF.

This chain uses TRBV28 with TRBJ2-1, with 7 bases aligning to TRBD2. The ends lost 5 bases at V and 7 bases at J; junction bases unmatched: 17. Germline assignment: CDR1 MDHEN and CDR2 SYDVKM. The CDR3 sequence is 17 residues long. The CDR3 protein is CASSPPDWREMLNEQFF. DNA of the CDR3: TGTGCCAGCAGTCCCCCTGACTGGCGGGAGATGTTGAATGAGCAGTTCTTC.

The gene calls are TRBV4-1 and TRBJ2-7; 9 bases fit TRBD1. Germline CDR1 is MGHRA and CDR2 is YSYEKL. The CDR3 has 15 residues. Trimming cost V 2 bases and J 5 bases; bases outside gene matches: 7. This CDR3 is CASSQRLGTGHEQYF. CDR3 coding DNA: TGCGCCAGCAGCCAACGCCTCGGGACAGGGCACGAGCAGTACTTC.

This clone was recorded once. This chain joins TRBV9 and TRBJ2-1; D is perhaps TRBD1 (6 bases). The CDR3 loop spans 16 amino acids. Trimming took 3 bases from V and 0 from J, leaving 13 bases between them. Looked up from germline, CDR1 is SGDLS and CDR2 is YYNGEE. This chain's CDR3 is CASSDSTGISYNEQFF. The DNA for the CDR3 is TGTGCCAGCAGCGACAGTACAGGGATCTCCTACAATGAGCAGTTCTTC.

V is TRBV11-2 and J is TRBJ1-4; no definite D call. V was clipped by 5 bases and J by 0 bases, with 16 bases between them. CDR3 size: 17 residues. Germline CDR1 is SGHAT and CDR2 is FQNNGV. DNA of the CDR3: TGTGCCAGCAGCCTACCGACGGATTCCTCAACTAATGAAAAACTGTTTTTT. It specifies CASSLPTDSSTNEKLFF.

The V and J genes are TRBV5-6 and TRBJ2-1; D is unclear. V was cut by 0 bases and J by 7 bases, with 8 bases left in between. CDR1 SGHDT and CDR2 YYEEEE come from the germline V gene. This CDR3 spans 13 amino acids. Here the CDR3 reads CASSLGDINEQFF. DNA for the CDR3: TGTGCCAGCAGCTTGGGGGATATTAATGAGCAGTTCTTC.

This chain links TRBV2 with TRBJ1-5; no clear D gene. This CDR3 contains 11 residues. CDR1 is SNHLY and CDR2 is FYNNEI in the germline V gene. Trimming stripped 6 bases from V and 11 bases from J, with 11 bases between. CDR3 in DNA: TGTGCCAGCAGGGGGAGGGAGTCCCAGCATTTT. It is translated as CASRGRESQHF.

CDR3 sequence reads: CASSLWLGTSNFNEQFF. The CDR3 DNA reads TGTGCCAGCAGCTTATGGCTGGGGACTAGCAACTTCAATGAGCAGTTCTTC. The rearrangement joins TRBV13 to TRBJ2-1, with 9 bases lining up with TRBD2. The CDR3 is made up of 17 amino acids. The V gene's germline CDR1 is PRHDT and CDR2 FYEKMQ (reference sequence). The junction had 11 bases not matched to a gene; V was cut back by 2 bases and J by 6 bases.

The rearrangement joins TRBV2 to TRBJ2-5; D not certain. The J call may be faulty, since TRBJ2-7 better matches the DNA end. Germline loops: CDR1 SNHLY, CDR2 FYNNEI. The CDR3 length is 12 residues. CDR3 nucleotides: TGTGCCAGCGGGGAAAGCTCCTACGAGCAGTACTTC. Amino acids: CASGESSYEQYF.

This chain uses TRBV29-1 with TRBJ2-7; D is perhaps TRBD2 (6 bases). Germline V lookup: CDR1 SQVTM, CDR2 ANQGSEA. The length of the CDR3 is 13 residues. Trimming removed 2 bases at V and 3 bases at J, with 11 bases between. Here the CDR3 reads CSVESLANYEQYF. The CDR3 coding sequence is TGCAGCGTTGAATCCCTAGCGAACTACGAGCAGTACTTC.

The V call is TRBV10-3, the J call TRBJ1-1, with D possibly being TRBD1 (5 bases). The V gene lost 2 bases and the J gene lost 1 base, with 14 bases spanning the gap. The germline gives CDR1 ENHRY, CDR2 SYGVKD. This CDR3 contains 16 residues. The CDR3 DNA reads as TGTGCCATCAGTGAGGCAGGGTTTCTCGGGAACACTGAAGCTTTCTTT. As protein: CAISEAGFLGNTEAFF.

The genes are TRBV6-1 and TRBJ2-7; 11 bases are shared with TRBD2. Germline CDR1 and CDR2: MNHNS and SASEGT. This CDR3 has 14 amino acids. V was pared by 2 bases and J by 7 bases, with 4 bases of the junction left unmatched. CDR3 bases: TGTGCCAGCAGTGAAACTAGCGGGAGTCGAGAGCAGTACTTC. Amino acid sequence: CASSETSGSREQYF.

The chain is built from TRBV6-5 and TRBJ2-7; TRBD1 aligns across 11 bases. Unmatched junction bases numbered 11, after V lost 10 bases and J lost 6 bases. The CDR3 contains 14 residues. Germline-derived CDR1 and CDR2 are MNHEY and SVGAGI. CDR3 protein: CATRTGGSSGEQYF. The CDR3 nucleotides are TGTGCCACAAGGACAGGGGGCAGTTCGGGCGAGCAGTACTTC.

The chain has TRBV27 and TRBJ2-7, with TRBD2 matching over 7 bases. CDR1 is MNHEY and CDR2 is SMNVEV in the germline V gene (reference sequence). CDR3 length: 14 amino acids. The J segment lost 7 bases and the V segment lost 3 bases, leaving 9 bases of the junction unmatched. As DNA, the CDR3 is TGTGCCAGCAGTTTCGGCGGGAGACTTGGGGAGCAGTACTTC. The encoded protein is CASSFGGRLGEQYF.

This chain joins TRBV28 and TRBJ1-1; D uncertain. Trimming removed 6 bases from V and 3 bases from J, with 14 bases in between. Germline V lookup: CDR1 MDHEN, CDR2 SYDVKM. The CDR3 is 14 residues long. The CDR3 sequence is CASSRPEGDTEAFF. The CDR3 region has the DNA TGTGCCAGCAGCCGACCGGAGGGAGACACTGAAGCTTTCTTT.

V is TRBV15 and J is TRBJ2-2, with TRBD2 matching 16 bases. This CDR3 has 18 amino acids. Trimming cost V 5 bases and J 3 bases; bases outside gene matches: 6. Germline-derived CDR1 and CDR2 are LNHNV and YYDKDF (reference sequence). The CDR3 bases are TGTGCCACCAGCCCGGGACTAGCGGGAGGGGCGGACACCGGGGAGCTGTTTTTT. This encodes CATSPGLAGGADTGELFF.

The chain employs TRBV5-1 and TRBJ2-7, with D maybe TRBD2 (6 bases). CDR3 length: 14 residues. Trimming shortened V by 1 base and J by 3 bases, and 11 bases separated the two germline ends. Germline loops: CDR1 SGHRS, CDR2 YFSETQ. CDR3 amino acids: CASSLSSENYEQYF. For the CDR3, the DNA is TGCGCCAGCAGCTTGTCTAGCGAGAACTACGAGCAGTACTTC.

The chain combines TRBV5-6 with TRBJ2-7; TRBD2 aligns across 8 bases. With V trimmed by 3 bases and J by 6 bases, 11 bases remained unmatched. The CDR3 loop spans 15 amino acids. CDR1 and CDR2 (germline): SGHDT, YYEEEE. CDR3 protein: CASSSQGLAGGEQYF. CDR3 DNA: TGTGCCAGCAGCTCCCAGGGCCTAGCGGGCGGCGAGCAGTACTTC.

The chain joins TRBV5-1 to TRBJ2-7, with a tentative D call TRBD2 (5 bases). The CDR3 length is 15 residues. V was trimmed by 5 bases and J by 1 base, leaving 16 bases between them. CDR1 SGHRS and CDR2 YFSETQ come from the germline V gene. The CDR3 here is CASRNVLLESYEQYF. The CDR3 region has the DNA TGCGCCAGCAGAAATGTCCTACTAGAATCCTACGAGCAGTACTTC.

The CDR3 DNA sequence: TGTGCCACCAGCAGAGATCGAGGGACACTCGCTTACGAGCAGTACTTC. Protein sequence: CATSRDRGTLAYEQYF. The chain joins TRBV15 to TRBJ2-5; TRBD1 is a possible D gene (6 bases). The last part of the DNA fits TRBJ2-7 better; the J call may be wrong. The V gene's germline CDR1 is LNHNV and CDR2 YYDKDF (reference sequence). The CDR3 has 16 residues.

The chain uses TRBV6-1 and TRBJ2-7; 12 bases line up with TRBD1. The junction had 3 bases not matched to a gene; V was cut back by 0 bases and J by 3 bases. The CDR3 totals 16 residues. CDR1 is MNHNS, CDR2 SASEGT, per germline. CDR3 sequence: CASSEAGTGGFYEQYF. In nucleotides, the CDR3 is TGTGCCAGCAGTGAAGCCGGGACAGGGGGCTTCTACGAGCAGTACTTC.

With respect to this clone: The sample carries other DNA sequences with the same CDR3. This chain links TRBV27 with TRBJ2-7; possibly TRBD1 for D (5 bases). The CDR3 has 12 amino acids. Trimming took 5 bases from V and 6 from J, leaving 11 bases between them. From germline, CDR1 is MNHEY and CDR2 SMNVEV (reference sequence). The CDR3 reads CASSLPRGEQYF. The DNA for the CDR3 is TGTGCCAGCAGTCTGCCTAGGGGCGAGCAGTACTTC.

CDR3 loop: CASSLGGNEQYF. The CDR3 nucleotides read TGTGCCAGCAGTTTGGGGGGTAACGAGCAGTACTTC. The chain has TRBV28 and TRBJ2-7; maybe TRBD2 (6 bases). Germline CDR1 is MDHEN and CDR2 is SYDVKM. The CDR3 runs to 12 residues. Trimming pared 3 bases from V and 5 bases from J, leaving 8 bases between.

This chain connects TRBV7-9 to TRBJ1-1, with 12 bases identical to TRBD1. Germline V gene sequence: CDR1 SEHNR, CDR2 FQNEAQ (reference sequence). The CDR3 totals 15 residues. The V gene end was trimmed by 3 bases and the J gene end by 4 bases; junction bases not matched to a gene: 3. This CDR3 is CASSLGQGASTEAFF. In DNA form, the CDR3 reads TGTGCCAGCAGCTTGGGACAGGGGGCCTCCACTGAAGCTTTCTTT.

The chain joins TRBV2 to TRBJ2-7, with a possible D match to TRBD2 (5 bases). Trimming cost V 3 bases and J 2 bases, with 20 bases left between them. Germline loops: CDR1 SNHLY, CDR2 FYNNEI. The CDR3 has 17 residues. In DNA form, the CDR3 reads TGTGCCAGCAGTGATACAGAAGGAGTTGGACTTACCTACGAGCAGTACTTC. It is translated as CASSDTEGVGLTYEQYF.

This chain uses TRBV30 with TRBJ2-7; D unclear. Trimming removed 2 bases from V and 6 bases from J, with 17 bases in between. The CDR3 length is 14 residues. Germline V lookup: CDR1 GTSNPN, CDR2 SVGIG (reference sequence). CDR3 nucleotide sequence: TGTGCCTGGAGTTGGTCCGAGTTAGCCCCCGAGCAGTACTTC. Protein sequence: CAWSWSELAPEQYF.

CDR3 region: CASSSGGELGNIEQYF. The CDR3 coding sequence is TGTGCCAGCAGTTCGGGGGGCGAATTGGGGAACATCGAGCAGTACTTC. The rearrangement uses TRBV6-5 and TRBJ2-7; weak D call: TRBD2 (7 bases). The germline gives CDR1 MNHEY, CDR2 SVGAGI. The CDR3 sequence is 16 residues long. The V and J ends lost 4 bases and 6 bases respectively, with 22 bases between them.

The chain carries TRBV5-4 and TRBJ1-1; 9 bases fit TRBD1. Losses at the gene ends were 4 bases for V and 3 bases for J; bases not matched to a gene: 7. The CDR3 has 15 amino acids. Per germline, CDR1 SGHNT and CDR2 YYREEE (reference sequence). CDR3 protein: CASSPWTGEYTEAFF. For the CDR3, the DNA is TGTGCCAGCAGCCCTTGGACAGGGGAGTACACTGAAGCTTTCTTT. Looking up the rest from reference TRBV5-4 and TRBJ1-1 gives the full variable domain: ETGVTQSPTHLIKTRGQQVTLRCSSQSGHNTVSWYQQALGQGPQFIFQYYREEENGRGNFPPRFSGLQFPNYSSELNVNALELDDSALYLCASSPWTGEYTEAFFGQGTRLTVV.

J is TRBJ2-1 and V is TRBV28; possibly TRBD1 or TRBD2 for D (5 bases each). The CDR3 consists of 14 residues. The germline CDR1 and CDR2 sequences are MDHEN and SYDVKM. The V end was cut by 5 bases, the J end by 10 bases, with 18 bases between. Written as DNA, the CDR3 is TGTGCCAGCAGTACACATACGTACGGGGCAGAGCAGTTCTTC. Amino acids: CASSTHTYGAEQFF.

The DNA of the CDR3 is TGTGCCAGCAGCTTAGGATTCGGGGGCGGCGCGAACACCGGGGAGCTGTTTTTT. Encoded protein: CASSLGFGGGANTGELFF. The chain is built from TRBV7-9 and TRBJ2-2; D possibly matches TRBD1 or TRBD2 (6 bases each). CDR1 is SEHNR and CDR2 is FQNEAQ in the germline V gene (reference sequence). CDR3 length: 18 amino acids. V gave up 1 base and J gave up 0 bases, with 15 bases separating them.

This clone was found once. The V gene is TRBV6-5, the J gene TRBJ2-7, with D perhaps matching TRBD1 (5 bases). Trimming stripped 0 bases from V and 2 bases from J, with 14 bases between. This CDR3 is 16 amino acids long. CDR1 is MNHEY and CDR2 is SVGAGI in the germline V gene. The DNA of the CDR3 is TGTGCCAGCAGTTACTCTGTGAGACAGTTACCCTACGAGCAGTACTTC. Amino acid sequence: CASSYSVRQLPYEQYF.